The 31 T cell receptor beta chains given below trace back to one sample, sequenced in a study of CD8 T cells in ankylosing spondylitis. One entry per CDR3 protein, called by TCRdb with MiXCR from the 5' RACE reads. The sample consists of about 25,000 distinct CDR3 sequences, about 2.6% of them appearing once. Sequenced input: blood, either unsorted or a sorted T cell fraction (not recorded which). The receptor set was obtained from a female donor with ankylosing spondylitis or in good health (not recorded which).

This clonotype was seen many times. The chain couples TRBV9 to TRBJ2-2, with 7 bases matching TRBD1. Per germline, CDR1 SGDLS and CDR2 YYNGEE. The CDR3 runs to 14 residues. The V and J ends lost 3 bases and 6 bases, in that order; junction bases with no gene match: 5. The CDR3 reads CASSADQGAGELFF. The DNA of the CDR3 is TGTGCCAGCAGCGCAGACCAGGGGGCCGGGGAGCTGTTTTTT.

The table lists this clonotype with many counts. This rearrangement joins TRBV9 to TRBJ2-1; maybe TRBD2 (6 bases). Germline V gene lookup returns CDR1 SGDLS and CDR2 YYNGEE. This CDR3 region has 14 residues. Between the trimmed V and J ends, which lost 0 bases and 6 bases, there was a span of 10 bases. The CDR3 protein is CASSVAPSVNEQFF. The CDR3 DNA sequence: TGTGCCAGCAGCGTAGCTCCTAGCGTCAATGAGCAGTTCTTC.

In this sample, this clonotype turned up many times. The rearrangement joins TRBV9 to TRBJ2-3, with 7 bases that match TRBD2. J lost 0 bases, V lost 0 bases, and 7 bases had no gene match. Germline lookup yields CDR1 SGDLS and CDR2 YYNGEE. CDR3 length: 17 residues. CDR3 nucleotides: TGTGCCAGCAGCGTAGAGGGCACTAGCGTTAGCACAGATACGCAGTATTTT. It is translated as CASSVEGTSVSTDTQYF.

This clonotype was detected ten times or more. The V and J genes are TRBV9 and TRBJ2-7, with 7 nucleotides matching TRBD1. The V gene's germline CDR1 is SGDLS and CDR2 YYNGEE. The CDR3 sequence is 16 residues long. The ends lost 4 bases at V and 3 bases at J; junction bases unmatched: 13. The CDR3 sequence: CASSPYTGDLNYEQYF. CDR3 DNA: TGTGCCAGCAGCCCGTATACAGGGGACCTAAACTACGAGCAGTACTTC.

This clonotype is labeled as medium-sized. The rearrangement joins TRBV9 to TRBJ2-4; the D gene is possibly TRBD2 (6 bases). Germline-derived CDR1 and CDR2 are SGDLS and YYNGEE. V lost 2 bases, J lost 1 base, and 10 bases lay in between. The CDR3 contains 15 residues. CDR3 nucleotide sequence: TGTGCCAGCAGCGTCTCGGGAGATGCCAAAAACATTCAGTACTTC. It codes for CASSVSGDAKNIQYF.

This clonotype occurred many times. As DNA, the CDR3 is TGTGCCAGCAGCGTAACCGGGACAGGGGTGTACGAGCAGTACTTC. Its translation: CASSVTGTGVYEQYF. The chain links TRBV9 to TRBJ2-7, with 10 bases that match TRBD1. This CDR3 region has 15 residues. Trimming took 1 base from V and 4 from J; bases not matched to a gene: 5. Germline CDR1 SGDLS, CDR2 YYNGEE.

This clonotype was observed many times. This rearrangement joins TRBV9 to TRBJ2-5; tentative D call: TRBD1 (5 bases). There are 16 residues in the CDR3. Trimming stripped 0 bases from V and 2 bases from J, with 14 bases between. Germline V CDR1 and CDR2: SGDLS, YYNGEE. The CDR3, as DNA: TGTGCCAGCAGCGTAGACGGAAATAGACAGCAAGAGACCCAGTACTTC. The encoded protein is CASSVDGNRQQETQYF.

This clonotype was recorded many times. J is TRBJ2-1 and V is TRBV9, with 7 positions matching TRBD1. V lost 3 bases and J lost 2; bases outside the gene matches: 5. The CDR3 spans 15 residues. Germline V lookup: CDR1 SGDLS, CDR2 YYNGEE. CDR3 in DNA: TGTGCCAGCAGCGAACCGGGACAGACCTACAATGAGCAGTTCTTC. This encodes CASSEPGQTYNEQFF.

There are many counts of this clonotype. The chain employs TRBV9 and TRBJ1-1; D unclear. Trimming shortened V by 4 bases and J by 0 bases, and 13 bases separated the two germline ends. The CDR3 spans 15 residues. Germline CDR1 is SGDLS and CDR2 is YYNGEE. CDR3: CASSPRAEVNTEAFF. In DNA, the CDR3 is TGTGCCAGCAGCCCTAGGGCGGAAGTGAACACTGAAGCTTTCTTT.

In this sample, this clonotype turned up many times. V and J are TRBV9 and TRBJ1-6, with TRBD1 matching over 9 bases. Looked up from germline, CDR1 is SGDLS and CDR2 is YYNGEE. The CDR3 is made up of 15 amino acids. V gave up 4 bases and J gave up 9 bases; unmatched junction bases: 8. CDR3 sequence: CASSPLQGAGSPLHF. The DNA for the CDR3 is TGTGCCAGCAGCCCTCTACAGGGGGCAGGTTCACCCCTCCACTTT.

At least ten counts were recorded for this clonotype. V usage is TRBV9 and J usage is TRBJ2-7; 7 bases are shared with TRBD1. There are 12 residues in the CDR3. The trim removed 0 bases at V and 13 bases at J, leaving 7 bases unmatched. Per the germline V gene, CDR1 is SGDLS and CDR2 is YYNGEE. DNA of the CDR3: TGTGCCAGCAGCGTAGCTGGGGGACAGCCCTACTTC. Residues: CASSVAGGQPYF.

Sample share makes this clonotype medium-sized. The J gene is TRBJ2-7, the V gene TRBV9; 8 bases are shared with TRBD2. CDR1 and CDR2 (germline): SGDLS, YYNGEE. The CDR3 contains 16 residues. Trimming cost V 3 bases and J 2 bases; bases outside gene matches: 10. The CDR3, as DNA: TGTGCCAGCAGCGGTGCGGGACTAGATGGGGCCTACGAGCAGTACTTC. This encodes CASSGAGLDGAYEQYF.

This clonotype has a count of ten or more. The V and J genes are TRBV9 and TRBJ2-2; D is possibly TRBD2 (6 bases). Germline V gene sequence: CDR1 SGDLS, CDR2 YYNGEE. The CDR3 covers 15 residues. With 2 bases removed from V and 8 bases from J, the gap between germline ends came to 16 bases. The CDR3 is CASSVLTSGSGELFF. The CDR3, as DNA: TGTGCCAGCAGCGTCCTCACCTCCGGGAGTGGGGAGCTGTTTTTT.

This clonotype was seen ten or more times. The J gene is TRBJ2-7, the V gene TRBV9; unclear D gene. This CDR3 comprises 14 residues. The germline V gene encodes CDR1 SGDLS and CDR2 YYNGEE. Trimming cost V 0 bases and J 0 bases, with 7 bases left between them. CDR3 in DNA: TGTGCCAGCAGCGTAGCCTCCAGCTCCTACGAGCAGTACTTC. It translates to CASSVASSSYEQYF.

In its sample, this clonotype was seen many times. J is TRBJ2-1 and V is TRBV9; D is perhaps TRBD1 (5 bases). Germline CDR1 SGDLS, CDR2 YYNGEE. This CDR3 is 14 amino acids long. Trimming pared 0 bases from V and 4 bases from J, leaving 8 bases between. The CDR3 DNA reads TGTGCCAGCAGCGTAGAAACAGGTTACAATGAGCAGTTCTTC. Its protein is CASSVETGYNEQFF.

This clonotype was recorded at least ten times. CDR3 sequence: CASSVDRVDYGYTF. DNA of the CDR3: TGTGCCAGCAGCGTAGACAGGGTTGACTATGGCTACACCTTC. V is TRBV9 and J is TRBJ1-2; D might be TRBD1 (6 bases). There are 14 residues in the CDR3. CDR1 SGDLS and CDR2 YYNGEE come from the germline V gene. V gave up 0 bases and J gave up 3 bases, with 9 bases separating them.

This clonotype was seen repeatedly, ten times or more. This chain connects TRBV9 to TRBJ2-2, with D possibly matching TRBD1 (6 bases). Trimming took 2 bases from V and 0 from J, leaving 11 bases between them. Germline lookup yields CDR1 SGDLS and CDR2 YYNGEE. The CDR3 covers 16 residues. As DNA, the CDR3 is TGTGCCAGCAGCGTCGAACAGGGCGCGAACACCGGGGAGCTGTTTTTT. Amino acid sequence: CASSVEQGANTGELFF.

This clonotype was counted ten times or more. The chain is built from TRBV9 and TRBJ2-5; 9 positions match TRBD1. J gave up 4 bases and V 3 bases, and 7 bases lay outside the gene matches. CDR1 is SGDLS and CDR2 is YYNGEE in the germline V gene. This CDR3 has 15 residues. The CDR3 nucleotides are TGTGCCAGCAGCGCGCGACAGGGGGGAGGAGAGACCCAGTACTTC. It encodes CASSARQGGGETQYF.

This clonotype was recorded at least ten times. The chain couples TRBV9 to TRBJ2-3; 8 positions agree with TRBD2. Germline assignment: CDR1 SGDLS and CDR2 YYNGEE. The CDR3 length is 17 residues. Trimming removed 1 base from V and 0 bases from J; junction bases left unmatched: 7. The CDR3 sequence: CASSVNPSGGSTDTQYF. CDR3 coding DNA: TGTGCCAGCAGCGTAAACCCCAGCGGGGGAAGCACAGATACGCAGTATTTT.

The sample holds many counts of this clonotype. The CDR3 DNA follows: TGTGCCAGCAGCGTAGGGAATAGCGGGGGCACAGATACGCAGTATTTT. Protein: CASSVGNSGGTDTQYF. The chain has TRBV9 and TRBJ2-3, with 8 bases identical to TRBD2. There are 16 residues in the CDR3. V shed 0 bases and J 1 base; nucleotides not matched to a gene: 4. The V gene's germline CDR1 is SGDLS and CDR2 YYNGEE.

This clonotype was seen ten or more times. The rearrangement uses TRBV9 and TRBJ2-5; 9 positions agree with TRBD1. Looked up from germline, CDR1 is SGDLS and CDR2 is YYNGEE. V shed 4 bases, J shed 2 bases, and the junction held 9 bases outside the gene matches. The CDR3 totals 16 residues. The CDR3 DNA reads as TGTGCCAGCAGCCCTTCCGGGACAGGGCCACAAGAGACCCAGTACTTC. Amino acid sequence: CASSPSGTGPQETQYF.

This clonotype was counted at least ten times. The chain carries TRBV9 and TRBJ2-2; no clear D gene. V lost 6 bases and J 0 bases, leaving 12 bases between the germline ends. CDR3 length: 15 residues. Germline CDR1 is SGDLS and CDR2 is YYNGEE. CDR3: CASTRWRSNTGELFF. The CDR3 DNA reads as TGTGCCAGCACCCGATGGCGGTCGAACACCGGGGAGCTGTTTTTT.

This clonotype was counted many times. The chain links TRBV9 to TRBJ2-3; D may correspond to TRBD1 or TRBD2 (6 bases each). V dropped 3 bases and J dropped 6 bases, with 17 bases sitting between them. This CDR3 contains 15 residues. The V gene's germline CDR1 is SGDLS and CDR2 YYNGEE. The CDR3 DNA is TGTGCCAGCAGCGAAAACGGGGTAGGGGGGGATACGCAGTATTTT. Residues: CASSENGVGGDTQYF.

This clonotype showed up many times. The chain carries TRBV9 and TRBJ2-2; no clear D gene. The CDR3 is 15 amino acids. Germline CDR1 SGDLS, CDR2 YYNGEE. Deletions cut 2 bases from V and 2 bases from J, with 10 bases between. The CDR3 DNA is TGTGCCAGCAGCGTGCCGGGTACCAACACCGGGGAGCTGTTTTTT. Translation: CASSVPGTNTGELFF.

By proportion, this clonotype is medium-sized. This chain joins TRBV9 and TRBJ2-7; 9 bases are shared with TRBD1. CDR1 is SGDLS and CDR2 is YYNGEE in the germline V gene. The trim removed 2 bases at V and 5 bases at J, leaving 11 bases unmatched. The CDR3 totals 16 residues. CDR3 in DNA: TGTGCCAGCAGCGTCTCCGGGACAGGGAAGGAGAACGAGCAGTACTTC. Protein sequence: CASSVSGTGKENEQYF.

This clonotype appeared many times. The V gene is TRBV9, the J gene TRBJ2-1, with D perhaps being TRBD1 or TRBD2 (5 bases each). This CDR3 is 15 amino acids long. CDR1 is SGDLS and CDR2 is YYNGEE in the germline V gene. With 4 bases removed from V and 2 bases from J, the gap between germline ends came to 13 bases. CDR3 DNA sequence: TGTGCCAGCAGCTCCTGGGACGGAACCTACAATGAGCAGTTCTTC. As protein: CASSSWDGTYNEQFF.

This clonotype was seen many times. V gene TRBV9 combines with J gene TRBJ2-7, with 13 positions matching TRBD2. This CDR3 has 16 amino acids. CDR1 and CDR2 from the germline V gene are SGDLS and YYNGEE. V shed 3 bases, J shed 6 bases, and the junction held 9 bases outside the gene matches. CDR3 amino acids: CASSAPGTSGKVEQYF. DNA for the CDR3: TGTGCCAGCAGCGCCCCTGGGACTAGCGGGAAGGTCGAGCAGTACTTC.

The chain employs TRBV9 and TRBJ2-2; a weak D match, TRBD2 (5 bases). CDR1 is SGDLS, CDR2 YYNGEE, per germline. V lost 0 bases, J lost 8 bases, and 14 bases lay in between. This CDR3 region has 15 residues. The CDR3 coding sequence is TGTGCCAGCAGCGTAGCTCCCGGGGAGTCAGGGGAGCTGTTTTTT. Residues: CASSVAPGESGELFF.

At least ten counts were recorded for this clonotype. CDR3: CASSGTGMNTEAFF. Written as DNA, the CDR3 is TGTGCCAGCAGCGGGACAGGGATGAACACTGAAGCTTTCTTT. V is TRBV9 and J is TRBJ1-1; 8 positions agree with TRBD1. There are 14 residues in the CDR3. Per the germline V gene, CDR1 is SGDLS and CDR2 is YYNGEE. V dropped 3 bases and J dropped 0; count of bases not matched to a gene: 1.

This clonotype was observed many times. This sequence joins TRBV9 and TRBJ2-2; D is uncertain. The CDR3 is 15 amino acids. V lost 0 bases, J lost 1 base, and 7 bases lay in between. CDR1 and CDR2 from the germline V gene are SGDLS and YYNGEE. CDR3 coding DNA: TGTGCCAGCAGCGTAGAACAGCTGAACACCGGGGAGCTGTTTTTT. Translating gives CASSVEQLNTGELFF.

This clonotype was picked up many times. The chain is built from TRBV9 and TRBJ2-3; the D is unclear. This CDR3 has 11 amino acids. V was pared by 3 bases and J by 5 bases, with 4 bases between. In germline, CDR1 is SGDLS, CDR2 YYNGEE. CDR3 coding DNA: TGTGCCAGCAGCGCCTTAGATACGCAGTATTTT. This encodes CASSALDTQYF.